The sequence of this T cell receptor beta chain was determined in a study of blood T cells in healthy people across ages (dated by TCRdb to the mid-2010s). Describing the broader study: In model experiments, roughly one uniquely barcoded TCR beta cDNA molecule per two T cells was captured by template switching. The donors were divided into four age groups: young (average around 16 years), middle-aged (about 41), aged (approximately 64) and long-lived (roughly 82). Using the same blood draw, the study looked at two additional independent replicas of 1 million unique cDNA reads for two donors, one aged 18 to 30 and the other aged 80 or older. Age-related changes in TCR beta repertoire diversity were measured in the study by deep sequencing normalized with unique cDNA molecular identifiers. To avoid experimental bias, donors of different ages were spread randomly across the sequencing lanes. On the study overall, not on this receptor specifically: Observed TCR beta diversity per million T cells fell roughly linearly with age, and a significant reduction was already apparent by age around 40. The long-lived group showed more naive CD4+ T cells, fewer expanded clones and increased TCR diversity than the aged group, suggesting age selection. Conclusive comparison of naive and antigen-experienced compartments was prevented by the profiling of bulk unsorted PBMCs. Because the CMV infection status of the donors was unknown, age-related changes in expanded clonotypes may potentially have been confounded. Estimates of total diversity based on one million sequenced T cells were regarded as lower bounds and as underestimates. There was a strong correlation between observed TCR beta diversity and the percentage of naive T cells measured by flow cytometry.

As to this clonotype: It has no known antigen specificity. No qualities accompany the bases; no much larger clone lies one base away.

The library relied on 5' RACE. Instrument used: Illumina HiSeq 2500. The second PCR ran for about 6 to 12 cycles and used a J-beta primer mix along with a sample-barcoded 5' primer. A unique molecular identifier was introduced onto each TCR beta cDNA molecule by a template-switch 5' adaptor carrying 12 random nucleotides. At least 2.5 million CDR3-containing paired-end reads were obtained from each sample. First-strand cDNA was synthesized from all RNA with the Mint cDNA synthesis kit, primed by a TRBC-specific oligonucleotide. Following uracil-DNA glycosylase treatment, a first 18-cycle PCR with universal primers M1SS and BC2_uni_R was performed on all cDNA. As for the original processing: For normalization, 1 million high-quality reads, each with a distinct molecular identifier, were randomly selected from each sample. Reads with shared molecular identifiers were discarded instead of being binned into consensus sequences. CDR3 identification, clonotype clustering and error correction used MiTCR with a Q25 quality threshold and the strictest error-elimination algorithm. Lower-bound total TCR beta diversity was estimated with a nonparametric unseen species model using Euler transformation. TCRdb ran its own pipeline on the public reads, namely fastp trimming at Q25 and MiXCR clone calling, and kept in-frame beta chains. For every CDR3 protein sequence, its rows merge into one entry that carries the most common genes and DNA. In this record, the V and J calls reflect TCRdb's handling and not the investigators' own analysis. For this sample the table gives about 690,000 distinct CDR3 sequences, of which 35% to 50% were detected only once. Of the sample, around 30% falls within the top ten clones.

Including the terminal cysteine and phenylalanine, the CDR3 comprises 14 residues. The DNA shown is the 42-base CDR3, in frame from base 1. Relative to germline, V is 7 bases shorter and J is 4 bases shorter, with 14 bases between their ends. The donors were 40 or so Caucasian individuals from Russia, aged roughly 6 to 100 years, who were systemically healthy. Each donor gave around 9.9 milliliters of peripheral blood, collected into EDTA-treated Vacutainer tubes. Ficoll-Paque density-gradient centrifugation was used to isolate PBMCs, with at least 6 million per sample. Total RNA was extracted from PBMCs with Trizol reagent, with at least 5.5 micrograms obtained per sample. Naive CD45RAhigh/CD27high T cell percentages were measured by flow cytometry on a PBMC aliquot from every donor.

The source material was blood. The V gene is TRBV12-3 or TRBV12-4 and the J gene is TRBJ2-1, and TRBD2 may be the D gene, going by 5 matching bases. The source of this sequence is a man older than 75 in good health. The CDR3 region: CASTGEPIYNEQFF. The nucleotide sequence is TGTGCCAGCACCGGGGAGCCTATTTACAATGAGCAGTTCTTC.